The 24 T cell receptor beta chains below were found in one sample sequenced in a study of blood T cell repertoires in COVID-19 (dated by TCRdb to the early 2020s). Library preparation used the immunoSEQ multiplex PCR assay. The table comes from immuneACCESS by way of TCRdb, which keeps in-frame sequences with V and J called. Part of the clones is missing from these tables; in studies checked, under half for an unresolved V gene and the rest for unknown reasons. The sample table holds about 200,000 clones, of which under 90% were seen once. Jointly, the top ten make up around 6.5% of the sample. Sequenced material: peripheral blood. These receptors all come from a man older than 75 with acute or convalescent COVID-19.

The V call is TRBV24-1, the J call TRBJ2-7; D is perhaps TRBD2 (5 bases). The CDR3 extends over 15 amino acids. In germline, CDR1 is KGHDR, CDR2 SFDVKD. V shed 3 bases and J shed 0 bases, with 11 bases lying between them. The DNA for the CDR3 is TGTGCCACCAGTGATCGGCGACTAAGCTCCTACGAGCAGTACGTC. Translated: CATSDRRLSSYEQYV.

V is TRBV7-8 and J is TRBJ2-3; the match to TRBD2 covers 9 bases. The CDR3 has 17 amino acids. CDR1 and CDR2 from the germline V gene are SGHVS and FQNEAQ. With V trimmed by 1 base and J by 1 base, 6 bases remained unmatched. In DNA, the CDR3 is TGTGCCAGCAGCTTAGGCGTAGCGGGAGAGCGCACAGATACGCAGTATTTT. Its translation: CASSLGVAGERTDTQYF.

This clone was counted once. The chain couples TRBV10-3 to TRBJ2-7; possible D gene TRBD1, 5 bases. Germline CDR1 ENHRY, CDR2 SYGVKD. CDR3 length: 14 residues. V was shortened by 7 bases and J by 2 bases, with 15 bases between the two germline ends. CDR3 in amino acids: CAIKRAGPAYEQYF. The CDR3, as DNA: TGTGCCATCAAAAGGGCAGGGCCGGCCTACGAGCAGTACTTC.

The CDR3 nucleotides are TGTGCCAGCAGCGTAGACACGCACGCCTCTGGAAACACCATATATTTT. This translates into CASSVDTHASGNTIYF. The rearrangement uses TRBV9 and TRBJ1-3; D not resolved. Germline CDR1 is SGDLS and CDR2 is YYNGEE. The germline V and J ends were trimmed by 0 bases and 0 bases, with 10 bases remaining between them. This CDR3 has 16 amino acids.

This chain uses TRBV19 with TRBJ1-6, with D uncertain. The germline V gene encodes CDR1 LNHDA and CDR2 SQIVND (reference sequence). CDR3 length: 13 amino acids. The ends were cut back, 4 bases at V and 8 bases at J, with 9 bases in the middle. The CDR3: CASSTSRDSPLHF. CDR3 coding DNA: TGTGCCAGTAGTACGTCTCGAGATTCACCCCTCCACTTT.

The chain is built from TRBV27 and TRBJ2-7; TRBD1 might be the D (5 bases). This CDR3 comprises 17 residues. V was cut by 5 bases and J by 0 bases, with 20 bases left in between. Per germline, CDR1 MNHEY and CDR2 SMNVEV (reference sequence). The CDR3 reads CASSPSPPGASSYEQYF. For the CDR3, the DNA is TGTGCCAGCAGTCCATCTCCCCCTGGGGCTAGCTCCTACGAGCAGTACTTC.

The chain has TRBV2 and TRBJ1-5, with D maybe TRBD1 (5 bases). Per germline, CDR1 SNHLY and CDR2 FYNNEI. The CDR3 totals 15 residues. Trimming removed 6 bases from V and 0 bases from J, with 12 bases in between. Written as DNA, the CDR3 is TGTGCCAGCAGGGCTCAGGGTAATAGCAATCAGCCCCAGCATTTT. Translation gives CASRAQGNSNQPQHF.

V is TRBV28 and J is TRBJ1-6, with TRBD1 identical over 8 bases. In germline, CDR1 is MDHEN, CDR2 SYDVKM. V lost 6 bases to trimming and J lost 12 bases; unmatched junction nucleotides: 13. The CDR3 is 15 amino acids. The CDR3 here is CASRNSQGVGGPLHF. The CDR3 nucleotides are TGTGCCAGCAGAAACTCACAGGGGGTCGGTGGACCCCTCCACTTT. The full variable domain, its missing parts supplied by reference TRBV28 and TRBJ1-6, is DVKVTQSSRYLVKRTGEKVFLECVQDMDHENMFWYRQDPGLGLRLIYFSYDVKMKEKGDIPEGYSVSREKKERFSLILESASTNQTSMYLCASRNSQGVGGPLHFGNGTRLTVT.

The chain couples TRBV6-1 to TRBJ2-5; 8 bases fit TRBD1. The germline V gene has CDR1 MNHNS and CDR2 SASEGT. The V segment lost 1 base and the J segment 5 bases; nucleotides outside the gene matches: 6. This CDR3 has 15 residues. The CDR3 protein is CASSEGDRPRETQYF. CDR3 DNA sequence: TGTGCCAGCAGTGAAGGGGACAGGCCGCGGGAGACCCAGTACTTC.

This clone was seen once. The chain combines TRBV5-1 with TRBJ2-7, with a tentative D call TRBD2 (5 bases). Germline CDR1 reads SGHRS; CDR2 reads YFSETQ. V was clipped by 2 bases and J by 2 bases, with 14 bases between them. CDR3 size: 15 residues. CDR3: CASSLRPEGPYEQYF. In DNA, the CDR3 is TGCGCCAGCAGCTTACGTCCCGAGGGCCCCTACGAGCAGTACTTC. Looking up the rest from reference TRBV5-1 and TRBJ2-7 gives the full variable domain: KAGVTQTPRYLIKTRGQQVTLSCSPISGHRSVSWYQQTPGQGLQFLFEYFSETQRNKGNFPGRFSGRQFSNSRSEMNVSTLELGDSALYLCASSLRPEGPYEQYFGPGTRLTVT.

This clone was found a few times. The chain links TRBV29-1 to TRBJ2-1; D is possibly TRBD2 (5 bases). Germline V gene data show CDR1 as SQVTM and CDR2 as ANQGSEA. The germline V and J ends were trimmed by 4 bases and 10 bases, with 14 bases remaining between them. This CDR3 has 12 amino acids. CDR3 region: CSVVPDLGEQFF. The DNA for the CDR3 is TGCAGCGTTGTGCCGGACTTGGGGGAGCAGTTCTTC.

V gene TRBV7-9 combines with J gene TRBJ1-2, with a possible D match to TRBD1 (6 bases). CDR1 SEHNR and CDR2 FQNEAQ come from the germline V gene (reference sequence). Trimming left V 0 bases short and J 6 bases short, with 8 bases between. CDR3 size: 13 residues. CDR3 coding DNA: TGTGCCAGCAGCTTAGCCTGGACAGATGGCTACACCTTC. Protein: CASSLAWTDGYTF. The entire variable domain, with the rest obtained from reference TRBV7-9 and TRBJ1-2, is as follows: DTGVSQNPRHKITKRGQNVTFRCDPISEHNRLYWYRQTLGQGPEFLTYFQNEAQLEKSRLLSDRFSAERPKGSFSTLEIQRTEQGDSAMYLCASSLAWTDGYTFGSGTRLTVV.

The chain has TRBV27 and TRBJ2-1; TRBD2 aligns across 12 bases. This CDR3 region has 14 residues. Trimming at V came to 6 bases and at J to 8 bases, leaving 5 bases not matched to a gene. Germline CDR1 is MNHEY and CDR2 is SMNVEV (reference sequence). The CDR3 region is CASSRLAGEHEQFF. DNA for the CDR3: TGTGCCAGCAGCCGACTAGCGGGAGAACATGAGCAGTTCTTC.

This clone showed up just once. CDR3 region: CATRAGGVLGDTQYF. The CDR3 coding sequence is TGTGCCACCAGGGCTGGGGGGGTTCTGGGAGATACGCAGTATTTT. The chain recombines TRBV2 with TRBJ2-3; 7 positions agree with TRBD2. CDR3 length: 15 residues. V shed 10 bases and J 5 bases; nucleotides not matched to a gene: 15. CDR1 and CDR2 from the germline V gene are SNHLY and FYNNEI.

The V gene is TRBV7-9, the J gene TRBJ2-5, with 12 bases fitting TRBD2. Per germline, CDR1 SEHNR and CDR2 FQNEAQ (reference sequence). V shed 4 bases and J 13 bases; nucleotides not matched to a gene: 4. This CDR3 has 12 residues. CDR3 sequence (DNA): TGTGCCAGCAGCTCGACTAGCGGGAGTGGGTACTTC. Translating gives CASSSTSGSGYF.

V gene TRBV28 combines with J gene TRBJ2-4; D gene ambiguous. The CDR3 extends over 19 amino acids. Trimming removed 1 base at V and 3 bases at J, with 22 bases between. From germline, CDR1 is MDHEN and CDR2 SYDVKM. CDR3 loop: CASSLLTESEPDRKNIQYF. The CDR3 DNA sequence: TGTGCCAGCAGTTTATTAACAGAATCCGAACCTGATCGCAAAAACATTCAGTACTTC.

A note on this clone: One end of the junction fails to match germline, which may point to a read error. This rearrangement joins TRBV28 to TRBJ1-4, with TRBD1 matching 7 bases. Germline values: CDR1 MDHEN, CDR2 SYDVKM. The CDR3 covers 14 residues. In DNA form, the CDR3 reads TGTGCCAGTTCGCTCCTGTATAACTCGGGACAGAAAATTTTT. Translation gives CASSLLYNSGQKIF. Filled out from reference TRBV28 and TRBJ1-4, the complete variable domain reads DVKVTQSSRYLVKRTGEKVFLECVQDMDHENMFWYRQDPGLGLRLIYFSYDVKMKEKGDIPEGYSVSREKKERFSLILESASTNQTSMYLCASSLLYNSGQKIFGSGTQLSVL.

The V call is TRBV10-1, the J call TRBJ2-2; 9 bases are a match to TRBD1. CDR3 size: 18 residues. Germline lookup yields CDR1 WNHNN and CDR2 SYGVQD (reference sequence). V dropped 4 bases and J dropped 2; count of bases not matched to a gene: 11. The CDR3 nucleotides read TGCGCCAGCAGTGGGGCCCCGGGACAGGGCCTCAACACCGGGGAGCTGTTTTTT. Its protein is CASSGAPGQGLNTGELFF.

A single count supports this clone. V and J are TRBV5-1 and TRBJ2-7; TRBD2 matches at 12 bases. After removal of 0 bases from V and 7 bases from J, the junction contained 5 bases not matched to a gene. This CDR3 has 15 amino acids. Germline V lookup: CDR1 SGHRS, CDR2 YFSETQ. The CDR3 loop reads CASSLGLAGVREQYF. The CDR3 DNA reads as TGCGCCAGCAGCTTGGGACTAGCGGGAGTACGGGAGCAGTACTTC.

The chain has TRBV5-1 and TRBJ2-3, with unresolved D. The CDR3 spans 14 residues. CDR1 and CDR2 (germline): SGHRS, YFSETQ. The V gene lost 5 bases and the J gene lost 0 bases, with 10 bases spanning the gap. DNA of the CDR3: TGCGCCAGCAGTCCTCCCCTTAGCACAGATACGCAGTATTTT. As protein: CASSPPLSTDTQYF.

For this clone: The identical CDR3 is also encoded by other nucleotide sequences in the sample. The gene calls are TRBV18 and TRBJ2-7; 13 bases are shared with TRBD2. Germline V gene lookup returns CDR1 KGHSH and CDR2 LQKENI. Losses at the gene ends were 3 bases for V and 2 bases for J; bases not matched to a gene: 4. The CDR3 totals 16 residues. The CDR3 reads CASSPPGTSGTYEQYF. The CDR3 DNA is TGTGCCAGCTCACCCCCCGGGACTAGCGGGACCTACGAGCAGTACTTC.

J is TRBJ2-1 and V is TRBV28; 10 bases line up with TRBD1. The CDR3 runs 14 residues. The ends lost 7 bases at V and 9 bases at J; junction bases unmatched: 9. Germline V gives CDR1 MDHEN, CDR2 SYDVKM. The CDR3 sequence is CASTDRGSPTEQFF. The CDR3 DNA reads TGTGCCAGCACGGACAGGGGGTCGCCAACTGAGCAGTTCTTC. Full variable domain (rest looked up from reference TRBV28 and TRBJ2-1): DVKVTQSSRYLVKRTGEKVFLECVQDMDHENMFWYRQDPGLGLRLIYFSYDVKMKEKGDIPEGYSVSREKKERFSLILESASTNQTSMYLCASTDRGSPTEQFFGPGTRLTVL.

The chain carries TRBV28 and TRBJ2-5; 11 bases align to TRBD1. Germline V CDR1 and CDR2: MDHEN, SYDVKM. The CDR3 runs to 15 residues. V gave up 3 bases and J gave up 5 bases; unmatched junction bases: 5. The CDR3 DNA is TGTGCCAGCAGTTTTGAGGACAGGGGGCTGGAGACCCAGTACTTC. Translation gives CASSFEDRGLETQYF.

The genes are TRBV19 and TRBJ1-4; TRBD1 matches at 9 bases. Germline V gene lookup returns CDR1 LNHDA and CDR2 SQIVND (reference sequence). Trimming cost V 8 bases and J 11 bases; bases outside gene matches: 9. The CDR3 spans 13 residues. Written as DNA, the CDR3 is TGTGCCAGTTGGGGACAGGGAGGGGGCAAACTGTTTTTT. This encodes CASWGQGGGKLFF.